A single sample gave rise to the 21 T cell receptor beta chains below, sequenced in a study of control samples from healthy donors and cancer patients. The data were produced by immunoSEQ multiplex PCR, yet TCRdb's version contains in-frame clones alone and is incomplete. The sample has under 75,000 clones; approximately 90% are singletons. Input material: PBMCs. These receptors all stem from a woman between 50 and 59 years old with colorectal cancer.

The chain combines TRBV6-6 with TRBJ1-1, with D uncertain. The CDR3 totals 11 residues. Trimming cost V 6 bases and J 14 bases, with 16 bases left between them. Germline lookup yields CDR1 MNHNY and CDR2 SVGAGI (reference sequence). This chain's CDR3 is CASRISTEEFF. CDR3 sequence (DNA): TGTGCCAGCAGAATAAGCACTGAGGAGTTCTTT.

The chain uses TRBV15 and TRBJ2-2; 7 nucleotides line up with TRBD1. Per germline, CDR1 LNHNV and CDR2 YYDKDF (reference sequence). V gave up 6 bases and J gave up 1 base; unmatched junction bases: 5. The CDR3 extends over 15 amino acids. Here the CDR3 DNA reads TGTGCCACCAGGCACCGGGACAGGAACACCGGGGAGCTGTTTTTT. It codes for CATRHRDRNTGELFF.

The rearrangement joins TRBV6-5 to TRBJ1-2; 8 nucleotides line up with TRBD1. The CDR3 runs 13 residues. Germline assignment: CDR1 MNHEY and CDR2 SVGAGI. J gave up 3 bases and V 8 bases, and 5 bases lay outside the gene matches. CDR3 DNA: TGTGCCAGCGGGACAGGAAGGGACTATGGCTACACCTTC. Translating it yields CASGTGRDYGYTF.

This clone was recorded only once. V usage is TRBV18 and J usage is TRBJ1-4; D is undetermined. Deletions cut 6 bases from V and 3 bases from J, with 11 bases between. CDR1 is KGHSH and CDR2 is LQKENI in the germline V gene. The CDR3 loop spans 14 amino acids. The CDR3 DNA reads TGTGCCAGCTCCTTCGGGAGAGCTAATGAAAAACTGTTTTTT. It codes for CASSFGRANEKLFF.

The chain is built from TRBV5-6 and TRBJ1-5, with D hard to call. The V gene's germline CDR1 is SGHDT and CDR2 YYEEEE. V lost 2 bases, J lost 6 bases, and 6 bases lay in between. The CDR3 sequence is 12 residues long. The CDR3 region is CASSLLGQPQHF. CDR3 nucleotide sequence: TGTGCCAGCAGCTTATTGGGTCAGCCCCAGCATTTT.

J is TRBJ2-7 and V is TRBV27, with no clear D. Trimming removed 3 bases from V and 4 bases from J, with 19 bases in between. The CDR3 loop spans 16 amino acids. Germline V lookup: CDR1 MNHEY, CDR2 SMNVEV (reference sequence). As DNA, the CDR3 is TGTGCCAGCAGTTTCACCCGCCCGCTGGGATCATACGAGCAGTACTTC. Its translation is CASSFTRPLGSYEQYF.

The CDR3 DNA reads as TGTGCCAGCAGTACAGGGGGCGTCTCTGAAAAACTGTTTTTT. Translating gives CASSTGGVSEKLFF. The V gene is TRBV6-5, the J gene TRBJ1-4, with 9 bases lining up with TRBD1. CDR1 and CDR2 from the germline V gene are MNHEY and SVGAGI. Trimming cost V 5 bases and J 7 bases; bases outside gene matches: 5. The CDR3 runs to 14 residues.

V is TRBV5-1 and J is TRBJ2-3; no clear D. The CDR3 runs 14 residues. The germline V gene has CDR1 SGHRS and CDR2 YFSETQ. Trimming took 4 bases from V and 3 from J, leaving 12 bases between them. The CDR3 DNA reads TGCGCCAGCAGCCCGGAATTGGCTACAGATACGCAGTATTTT. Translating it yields CASSPELATDTQYF.

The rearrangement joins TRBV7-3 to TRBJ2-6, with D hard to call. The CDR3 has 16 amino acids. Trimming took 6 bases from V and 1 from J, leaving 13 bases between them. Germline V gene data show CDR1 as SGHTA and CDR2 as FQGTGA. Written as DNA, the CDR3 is TGTGCCAGCAGTCGCACCGCGACATCTGGGGCCAACGTCCTGACTTTC. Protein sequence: CASSRTATSGANVLTF. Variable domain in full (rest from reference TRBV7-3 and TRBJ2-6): GAGVSQTPSNKVTEKGKYVELRCDPISGHTALYWYRQSLGQGPEFLIYFQGTGAADDSGLPNDRFFAVRPEGSVSTLKIQRTERGDSAVYLCASSRTATSGANVLTFGAGSRLTVL.

CDR3 DNA: TGTGCCAGCCAGGACAGGGGGTTGGCGGAGCTGTTTTTT. Protein: CASQDRGLAELFF. The rearrangement uses TRBV28 and TRBJ2-2; 10 nucleotides match TRBD1. This CDR3 spans 13 amino acids. In germline, CDR1 is MDHEN, CDR2 SYDVKM. V was pared by 8 bases and J by 10 bases, with 7 bases of the junction left unmatched. Together with reference TRBV28 and TRBJ2-2, the CDR3 gives the full variable domain: DVKVTQSSRYLVKRTGEKVFLECVQDMDHENMFWYRQDPGLGLRLIYFSYDVKMKEKGDIPEGYSVSREKKERFSLILESASTNQTSMYLCASQDRGLAELFFGEGSRLTVL.

The CDR3 region has the DNA TGTGCCTGGAGTGCGGACAGGGTTGAGGGCACCGGGGAGCTGTTTTTT. Its translation is CAWSADRVEGTGELFF. The chain combines TRBV30 with TRBJ2-2; 8 bases map to TRBD1. Germline-derived CDR1 and CDR2 are GTSNPN and SVGIG (reference sequence). This CDR3 contains 16 residues. V gave up 1 base and J gave up 4 bases; unmatched junction bases: 8.

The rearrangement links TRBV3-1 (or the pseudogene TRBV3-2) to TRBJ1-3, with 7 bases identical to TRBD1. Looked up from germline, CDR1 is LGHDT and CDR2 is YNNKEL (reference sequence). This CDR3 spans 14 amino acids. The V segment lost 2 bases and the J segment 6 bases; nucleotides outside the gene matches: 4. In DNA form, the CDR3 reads TGTGCCAGCAGCCAATGGGACAGCCAAAACACCATATATTTT. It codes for CASSQWDSQNTIYF.

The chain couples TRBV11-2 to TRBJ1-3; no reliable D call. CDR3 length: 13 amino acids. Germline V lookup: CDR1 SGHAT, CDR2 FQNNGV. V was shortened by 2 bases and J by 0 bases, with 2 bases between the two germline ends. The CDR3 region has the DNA TGTGCCAGCAGCTTATCCTCTGGAAACACCATATATTTT. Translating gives CASSLSSGNTIYF. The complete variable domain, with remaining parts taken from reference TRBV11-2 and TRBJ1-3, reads EAGVAQSPRYKIIEKRQSVAFWCNPISGHATLYWYQQILGQGPKLLIQFQNNGVVDDSQLPKDRFSAERLKGVDSTLKIQPAKLEDSAVYLCASSLSSGNTIYFGEGSWLTVV.

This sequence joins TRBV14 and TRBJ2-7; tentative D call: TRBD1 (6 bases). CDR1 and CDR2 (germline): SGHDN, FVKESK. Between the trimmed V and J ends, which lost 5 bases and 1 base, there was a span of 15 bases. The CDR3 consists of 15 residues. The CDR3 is CASSNKQQGSYEQYF. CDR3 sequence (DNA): TGTGCCAGCAGCAACAAGCAACAGGGATCCTACGAGCAGTACTTC.

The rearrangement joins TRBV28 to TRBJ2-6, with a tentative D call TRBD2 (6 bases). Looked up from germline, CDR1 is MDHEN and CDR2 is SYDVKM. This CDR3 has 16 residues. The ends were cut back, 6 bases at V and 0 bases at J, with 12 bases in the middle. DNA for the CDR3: TGTGCCAGCAGAGAATTCGGGAGCTCTGGGGCCAACGTCCTGACTTTC. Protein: CASREFGSSGANVLTF.

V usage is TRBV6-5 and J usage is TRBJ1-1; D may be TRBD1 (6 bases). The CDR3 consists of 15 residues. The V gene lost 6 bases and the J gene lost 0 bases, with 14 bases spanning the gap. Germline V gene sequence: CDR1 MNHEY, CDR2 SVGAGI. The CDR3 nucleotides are TGTGCCAGCAGGATTTACAGGGTTGTGAACACTGAAGCTTTCTTT. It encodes CASRIYRVVNTEAFF.

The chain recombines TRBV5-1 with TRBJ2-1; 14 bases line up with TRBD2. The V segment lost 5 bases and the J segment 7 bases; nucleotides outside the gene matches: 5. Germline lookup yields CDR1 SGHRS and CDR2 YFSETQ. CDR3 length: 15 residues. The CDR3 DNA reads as TGCGCCAGCAGTCCGGGACTAGCGGGAGAGAATGAGCAGTTCTTC. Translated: CASSPGLAGENEQFF. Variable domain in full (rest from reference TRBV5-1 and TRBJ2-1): KAGVTQTPRYLIKTRGQQVTLSCSPISGHRSVSWYQQTPGQGLQFLFEYFSETQRNKGNFPGRFSGRQFSNSRSEMNVSTLELGDSALYLCASSPGLAGENEQFFGPGTRLTVL.

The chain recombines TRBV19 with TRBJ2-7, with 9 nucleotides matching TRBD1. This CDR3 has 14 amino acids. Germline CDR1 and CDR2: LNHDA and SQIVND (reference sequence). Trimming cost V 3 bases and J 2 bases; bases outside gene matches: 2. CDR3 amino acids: CASSMTGGTYEQYF. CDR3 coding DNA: TGTGCCAGTAGTATGACAGGGGGAACCTACGAGCAGTACTTC.

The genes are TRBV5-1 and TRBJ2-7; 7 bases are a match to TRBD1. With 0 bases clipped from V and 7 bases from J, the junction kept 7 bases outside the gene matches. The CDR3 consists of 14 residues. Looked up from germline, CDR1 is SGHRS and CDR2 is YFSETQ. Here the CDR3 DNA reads TGCGCCAGCAGCTTGGAGGGACAGTCGTGGGAGCAGTACTTC. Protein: CASSLEGQSWEQYF.

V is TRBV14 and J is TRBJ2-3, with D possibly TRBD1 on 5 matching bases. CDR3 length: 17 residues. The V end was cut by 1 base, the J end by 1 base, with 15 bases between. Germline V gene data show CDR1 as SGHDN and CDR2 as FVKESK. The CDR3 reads CASSQVRFVTGTDTQYF. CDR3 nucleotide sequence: TGTGCCAGCAGCCAAGTTCGATTTGTGACAGGCACAGATACGCAGTATTTT. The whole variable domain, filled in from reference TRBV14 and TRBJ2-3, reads EAGVTQFPSHSVIEKGQTVTLRCDPISGHDNLYWYRRVMGKEIKFLLHFVKESKQDESGMPNNRFLAERTGGTYSTLKVQPAELEDSGVYFCASSQVRFVTGTDTQYFGPGTRLTVL.

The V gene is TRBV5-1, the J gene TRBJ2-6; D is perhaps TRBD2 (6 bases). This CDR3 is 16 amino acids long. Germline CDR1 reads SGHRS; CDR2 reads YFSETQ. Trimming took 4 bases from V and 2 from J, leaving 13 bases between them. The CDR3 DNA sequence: TGCGCCAGCAGCGAGACGAGGGAGGCTGGGGCCAACGTCCTGACTTTC. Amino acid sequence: CASSETREAGANVLTF.